The 25 T cell receptor beta chains presented below share a single source sample, sequenced in a study of PD-1 blockade in classical Hodgkin lymphoma. Clones were read by immunoSEQ multiplex PCR, and TCRdb kept only the in-frame ones, dropping some. The profile shows roughly 7,000 clones, around 80% of them singletons. Every patient experienced relapse after autologous stem cell transplantation, and brentuximab vedotin exposure varied. Sequenced material: peripheral blood mononuclear cells (PBMCs), taken at baseline. The receptor set was obtained from a human donor with classical Hodgkin lymphoma.

The rearrangement joins TRBV6-1 to TRBJ2-7; D is uncertain. CDR1 and CDR2 from the germline V gene are MNHNS and SASEGT. The germline V and J ends were trimmed by 6 bases and 4 bases, with 13 bases remaining between them. The CDR3 sequence is 13 residues long. The CDR3 bases are TGTGCCAGCAGCCCCCTGGGATCTTACGAGCAGTACTTC. Residues: CASSPLGSYEQYF.

A single count supports this clone. The gene calls are TRBV6-5 and TRBJ1-2; 9 bases fit TRBD1. Germline assignment: CDR1 MNHEY and CDR2 SVGAGI. The trim removed 8 bases at V and 5 bases at J, leaving 6 bases unmatched. This CDR3 has 13 amino acids. The CDR3 loop is CASSGQGIYGYTF. DNA of the CDR3: TGTGCCAGCTCTGGACAGGGGATATATGGCTACACCTTC.

The genes are TRBV29-1 and TRBJ1-1; a weak D match, TRBD1 (6 bases). CDR3 size: 14 residues. Per the germline V gene, CDR1 is SQVTM and CDR2 is ANQGSEA. V was shortened by 5 bases and J by 4 bases, with 17 bases between the two germline ends. The CDR3 DNA reads TGCAGCGTTAAACTACACAGGGACGGCACTGAAGCTTTCTTT. Its protein is CSVKLHRDGTEAFF.

This chain uses TRBV29-1 with TRBJ2-7, with a weak D call TRBD1 (5 bases). The CDR3 is 12 residues long. V was shortened by 1 base and J by 8 bases, with 12 bases between the two germline ends. Germline V gene lookup returns CDR1 SQVTM and CDR2 ANQGSEA. The CDR3 loop is CSVEGAGNKQYF. CDR3 sequence (DNA): TGCAGCGTTGAAGGGGCAGGGAATAAGCAGTACTTC.

V is TRBV6-1 and J is TRBJ2-1, with TRBD2 identical over 8 bases. The CDR3 is 14 residues long. The trim removed 7 bases at V and 5 bases at J, leaving 7 bases unmatched. CDR1 and CDR2 (germline): MNHNS, SASEGT. The CDR3 spells CASIAGNENNEQFF. CDR3 DNA sequence: TGTGCCAGCATAGCGGGAAATGAGAACAATGAGCAGTTCTTC.

This chain uses TRBV23-1 with TRBJ2-5, with 8 bases aligning to TRBD1. TRBV23-1 is an open reading frame whose function is uncertain. The V gene end was trimmed by 1 base and the J gene end by 3 bases; junction bases not matched to a gene: 7. The CDR3 extends over 16 amino acids. This CDR3 reads CASSQYSPGGKETQYF. The CDR3, as DNA: TGCGCCAGCAGTCAATATTCCCCAGGGGGCAAAGAGACCCAGTACTTC.

The V call is TRBV13, the J call TRBJ2-7; D is uncertain. The CDR3 extends over 11 amino acids. Germline-derived CDR1 and CDR2 are PRHDT and FYEKMQ (reference sequence). Trimming removed 2 bases at V and 1 base at J, with 0 bases between. As DNA, the CDR3 is TGTGCCAGCAGCTTATCCTACGAGCAGTACTTC. Protein product: CASSLSYEQYF.

The chain links TRBV19 to TRBJ1-1; D not certain. Germline values: CDR1 LNHDA, CDR2 SQIVND (reference sequence). Trimming stripped 7 bases from V and 0 bases from J, with 21 bases between. The CDR3 totals 17 residues. The CDR3 sequence is CASKRSGRDLVNTEAFF. The CDR3 DNA follows: TGTGCCAGTAAGCGGAGCGGGAGAGATCTTGTGAACACTGAAGCTTTCTTT.

The chain couples TRBV7-9 to TRBJ2-3, with a possible D match to TRBD2 (6 bases). Germline CDR1 is SEHNR and CDR2 is FQNEAQ (reference sequence). CDR3 length: 14 residues. Trimming removed 6 bases from V and 2 bases from J, with 12 bases in between. As DNA, the CDR3 is TGTGCCAGCAGTGGGGGAGGACCCACAGATACGCAGTATTTT. Its protein product is CASSGGGPTDTQYF.

The chain uses TRBV5-1 and TRBJ2-7; TRBD1 might be the D (6 bases). The CDR3 runs 14 residues. The V and J ends lost 4 bases and 0 bases respectively, with 11 bases between them. Germline lookup yields CDR1 SGHRS and CDR2 YFSETQ. CDR3: CASSADRSSYEQYF. The CDR3, as DNA: TGCGCCAGCAGCGCTGACAGGAGCTCCTACGAGCAGTACTTC.

This clone was counted between two and nine times. The V call is TRBV18, the J call TRBJ2-3; D gene uncertain. The CDR3 has 14 amino acids. Trimming cost V 2 bases and J 3 bases, with 9 bases left between them. The germline CDR1 and CDR2 sequences are KGHSH and LQKENI. CDR3 in amino acids: CASSPTWPTDTQYF. The CDR3 nucleotides are TGTGCCAGCTCACCAACCTGGCCGACAGATACGCAGTATTTT.

The count of this clone is one. V usage is TRBV4-3 and J usage is TRBJ1-1; a weak D match, TRBD1 (6 bases). Germline CDR1 is LGHNA and CDR2 is YSLEER. V was trimmed by 3 bases and J by 5 bases, leaving 10 bases between them. The CDR3 covers 13 residues. DNA for the CDR3: TGCGCCAGCAGCCAGGGGGCGAAGACTGAAGCTTTCTTT. Its protein is CASSQGAKTEAFF.

The chain combines TRBV11-2 with TRBJ1-1; D perhaps matches TRBD1 (6 bases). Germline-derived CDR1 and CDR2 are SGHAT and FQNNGV. The CDR3 is made up of 13 amino acids. The V and J ends lost 1 base and 4 bases respectively, with 7 bases between them. CDR3 nucleotides: TGTGCCAGCAGCTTAGGGACAGTCACTGAAGCTTTCTTT. Residues: CASSLGTVTEAFF.

The rearrangement uses TRBV11-3 and TRBJ2-5; 11 bases match TRBD2. The CDR3 spans 18 residues. Germline V gives CDR1 SGHNT, CDR2 YENEEA. Trimming at V came to 1 base and at J to 2 bases, leaving 9 bases not matched to a gene. Written as DNA, the CDR3 is TGTGCCAGCAGCTTAGGTCGCACTAGCGGGGGAGGGCAAGAGACCCAGTACTTC. It is translated as CASSLGRTSGGGQETQYF.

The genes are TRBV7-8 and TRBJ1-3; D gene uncertain. Germline V gene lookup returns CDR1 SGHVS and CDR2 FQNEAQ. The CDR3 is made up of 13 amino acids. The V gene lost 5 bases and the J gene lost 0 bases, with 5 bases spanning the gap. In DNA form, the CDR3 reads TGTGCCAGCAGCATGAGCTCTGGAAACACCATATATTTT. Its protein is CASSMSSGNTIYF.

The chain has TRBV25-1 and TRBJ1-2; D remains ambiguous. The length of the CDR3 is 12 residues. V lost 5 bases to trimming and J lost 2 bases, with 6 bases between them. The germline CDR1 and CDR2 sequences are MGHDK and SYGVNS. The CDR3 protein is CASSLQNYGYTF. The CDR3 bases are TGTGCCAGCAGTTTACAAAACTATGGCTACACCTTC.

The chain links TRBV4-1 to TRBJ1-6, with D possibly TRBD1 on 6 matching bases. V was pared by 4 bases and J by 6 bases, with 25 bases between. Germline CDR1 MGHRA, CDR2 YSYEKL. The CDR3 spans 19 residues. CDR3 in amino acids: CASSPTLSLQGGGNSPLHF. The CDR3 coding sequence is TGCGCCAGCAGCCCAACCTTATCGTTACAGGGAGGAGGTAATTCACCCCTCCACTTT.

The V gene is TRBV7-8, the J gene TRBJ1-1; D is unclear. Trimming removed 5 bases at V and 4 bases at J, with 17 bases between. This CDR3 comprises 15 residues. CDR1 and CDR2 from the germline V gene are SGHVS and FQNEAQ. The CDR3 reads CASSPGSGSGTEAFF. The CDR3 DNA is TGTGCCAGCAGCCCGGGGAGTGGGTCTGGCACTGAAGCTTTCTTT.

V and J are TRBV19 and TRBJ2-7; TRBD2 agrees at 12 bases. The CDR3 is 14 amino acids. Germline V gives CDR1 LNHDA, CDR2 SQIVND (reference sequence). After removal of 6 bases from V and 4 bases from J, the junction contained 4 bases not matched to a gene. For the CDR3, the DNA is TGTGCCAGTAGCCCCGGGACTAGCGGGTACGAGCAGTACTTC. This encodes CASSPGTSGYEQYF. Supplemented by reference TRBV19 and TRBJ2-7, the full variable domain reads DGGITQSPKYLFRKEGQNVTLSCEQNLNHDAMYWYRQDPGQGLRLIYYSQIVNDFQKGDIAEGYSVSREKKESFPLTVTSAQKNPTAFYLCASSPGTSGYEQYFGPGTRLTVT.

This clone was seen only once. The chain couples TRBV11-3 to TRBJ2-3; D gene uncertain. V was shortened by 2 bases and J by 0 bases, with 9 bases between the two germline ends. The CDR3 totals 15 residues. Germline V gene data show CDR1 as SGHNT and CDR2 as YENEEA. The CDR3 DNA sequence: TGTGCCAGCAGCTTACGTCGCTATAGCACAGATACGCAGTATTTT. Protein sequence: CASSLRRYSTDTQYF.

CDR3 in amino acids: CASSLEGGTRGNTIYF. CDR3 DNA: TGTGCCAGCAGCTTAGAGGGCGGGACTCGTGGAAACACCATATATTTT. This chain joins TRBV7-2 and TRBJ1-3; a weak D match, TRBD1 (5 bases). V was shortened by 1 base and J by 3 bases, with 13 bases between the two germline ends. This CDR3 is 16 amino acids long. Germline lookup yields CDR1 SGHTA and CDR2 FQGNSA.

This chain connects TRBV25-1 to TRBJ2-1; 9 nucleotides match TRBD1. Germline V gene sequence: CDR1 MGHDK, CDR2 SYGVNS. The CDR3 length is 18 residues. V trimming: 3 bases; J trimming: 1 base; junction bases outside the gene matches: 10. CDR3 DNA: TGTGCCAGCAGTGATCACCCGGGACAGGGTGCTTCCTACAATGAGCAGTTCTTC. Residues: CASSDHPGQGASYNEQFF.

The V call is TRBV7-8, the J call TRBJ1-2; weak D call: TRBD1 (5 bases). The CDR3 runs to 12 residues. Germline V gene lookup returns CDR1 SGHVS and CDR2 FQNEAQ. Trimming shortened V by 10 bases and J by 5 bases, and 14 bases separated the two germline ends. In DNA form, the CDR3 reads TGTGCCATCGATCAGGGTGTATATGGCTACACCTTC. It codes for CAIDQGVYGYTF.

The chain employs TRBV7-6 and TRBJ2-1, with D unclear. The CDR3 loop spans 11 amino acids. The V gene's germline CDR1 is SGHVS and CDR2 FNYEAQ. The germline V and J ends were trimmed by 3 bases and 8 bases, with 5 bases remaining between them. CDR3 residues: CASSFGDEQFF. The CDR3 DNA sequence: TGTGCCAGCAGCTTTGGCGATGAGCAGTTCTTC.

The chain employs TRBV9 and TRBJ2-3; D is possibly TRBD2 (5 bases). Germline V gene sequence: CDR1 SGDLS, CDR2 YYNGEE. Trimming removed 6 bases at V and 0 bases at J, with 14 bases between. This CDR3 contains 15 residues. In nucleotides, the CDR3 is TGTGCCAGCAATAAGGGAGAAGTTAGCACAGATACGCAGTATTTT. Protein sequence: CASNKGEVSTDTQYF. The whole variable domain, remainder taken from reference TRBV9 and TRBJ2-3, is DSGVTQTPKHLITATGQRVTLRCSPRSGDLSVYWYQQSLDQGLQFLIQYYNGEERAKGNILERFSAQQFPDLHSELNLSSLELGDSALYFCASNKGEVSTDTQYFGPGTRLTVL.